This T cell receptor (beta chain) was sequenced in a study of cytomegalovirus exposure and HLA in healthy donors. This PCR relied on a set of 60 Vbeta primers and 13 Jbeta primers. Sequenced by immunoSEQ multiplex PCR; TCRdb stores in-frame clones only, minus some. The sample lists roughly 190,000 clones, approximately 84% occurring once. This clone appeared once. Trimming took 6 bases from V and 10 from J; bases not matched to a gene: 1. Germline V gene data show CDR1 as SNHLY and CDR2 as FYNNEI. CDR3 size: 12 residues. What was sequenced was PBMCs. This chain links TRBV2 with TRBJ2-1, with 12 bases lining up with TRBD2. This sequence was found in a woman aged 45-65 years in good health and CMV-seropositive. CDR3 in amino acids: CASRLAGGEQFF. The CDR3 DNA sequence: TGTGCCAGCAGACTAGCGGGGGGCGAGCAGTTCTTC.